A selection of T cell receptor beta chains follows, all from one sample in a study of cytomegalovirus exposure and HLA in healthy donors. Using immunoSEQ multiplex PCR, the repertoire was profiled, and TCRdb retains in-frame clones only, with some absent. Counted here are a few hundred thousand clones, approximately 85% occurring once; the ten biggest clones make up around 0.96%. Sequenced material: PBMCs. All receptors derive from a man aged 25-45 years in good health and CMV-seronegative. CDR3s leave out the opening cysteine and the closing phenylalanine or tryptophan. The order of the fields is V gene, clone size, CDR3 protein. Size tells how often a clone was seen (once, few, many) or the class of an expanded clone, and some rows leave it out.

V: TRBV29-1
size: -
CDR3: SVEGGDTYGYT

V: TRBV5-1
size: -
CDR3: ASSLRQDSAGELF

V: TRBV27
size: -
CDR3: ASSYLGNTEAF

V: TRBV2
size: -
CDR3: ASSPEGRSSYNEQF

V: TRBV30
size: once
CDR3: AWSDSGGAYGYT

V: TRBV30
size: -
CDR3: AWELLAESSEQY

V: TRBV2
size: -
CDR3: ASMVAGRNTEAF

V: TRBV9
size: -
CDR3: ASSFRPGQGNSPLH

V: TRBV10-3
size: -
CDR3: AISETGTGSSYEQY

V: TRBV27
size: -
CDR3: ASSLGLLEETQY

V: TRBV6-5
size: -
CDR3: ASSYSSGQVYEQF

V: TRBV30
size: -
CDR3: AWSVSRGGVSITDTQY

V: TRBV11-2
size: -
CDR3: ASRPQNPREETQY

V: TRBV19
size: -
CDR3: ASSTKTDRNEKLF

V: TRBV6-5
size: -
CDR3: ASSYLSGGAYEQY

V: TRBV6-1
size: -
CDR3: ASGYEGQSNTEAF

V: TRBV19
size: -
CDR3: ASRRTGGAYEQY

V: TRBV4-3
size: -
CDR3: ASSPGQGVGYGYT

V: TRBV5-5
size: -
CDR3: ASSFGGQDLYGYT

V: TRBV4-1
size: -
CDR3: ASSQDGGGNTEAF

V: TRBV6-1
size: -
CDR3: ASSEAPRRDAGELF

V: TRBV10-3
size: -
CDR3: AIRGDRDYNSPLH

V: TRBV5-6
size: -
CDR3: ASSWNRDRENYGYT

V: TRBV2
size: -
CDR3: ASLLRNYGYT

V: TRBV7-8
size: -
CDR3: ASSVRPTRSNQPQH

V: TRBV28
size: -
CDR3: ASSLLGQRNTEAF

V: TRBV19
size: -
CDR3: ASSPSGGPSGANVLT

V: TRBV5-1
size: once
CDR3: ASSFNRGAPDTQY

V: TRBV6-4
size: -
CDR3: ASSEAGGRYGANVLT

V: TRBV5-1
size: -
CDR3: ASSLAADSPPNTEAF

V: TRBV6-1
size: few
CDR3: ASSEWEGSNSPLH

V: TRBV5-1
size: -
CDR3: ASRAPGAYEQY

V: TRBV4-3
size: -
CDR3: ASSQGTGLPEAF

V: TRBV12-5
size: -
CDR3: ASGLGRTRETQY

V: TRBV7-2
size: -
CDR3: ASSLGIRTGFVETQY

V: TRBV2
size: -
CDR3: ASSDTGWETQY

V: TRBV4-3
size: -
CDR3: ASSHPPTGLPGELF

V: TRBV29-1
size: -
CDR3: SVVGGQGASGELF

V: TRBV6-6
size: -
CDR3: ASSHSYNSPLH

V: TRBV7-8
size: -
CDR3: ASSLVEQPYGYT

V: TRBV2
size: -
CDR3: ASSVGLAHEQF

V: TRBV27
size: once
CDR3: ASSPRRGQDVYGYT

V: TRBV7-2
size: -
CDR3: ASSSLTSGVYEQY

V: TRBV18
size: -
CDR3: ASSLQGANQPQH

V: TRBV30
size: -
CDR3: AWTGGNYGYT

V: TRBV5-1
size: -
CDR3: ASSSRTSGGLYTQY

V: TRBV5-1
size: -
CDR3: ASSLTTSGEETQY

V: TRBV10-1
size: -
CDR3: ASSESGQGPYEQY

V: TRBV6-5
size: -
CDR3: ASSSISGGLNYEQY

V: TRBV19
size: -
CDR3: ASSSHRGNGYT

V: TRBV9
size: -
CDR3: ASSTTGFSNQPQH

V: TRBV7-8
size: -
CDR3: ASSYQTGGYNSPLH

V: TRBV7-9
size: -
CDR3: ASSLTGGNEKLF

V: TRBV7-7
size: -
CDR3: ASSLSSVADTQY

V: TRBV5-6
size: once
CDR3: ASSIPGQPNTEAF

V: TRBV7-9
size: -
CDR3: ASSQTGGSYGYT

V: TRBV7-9
size: -
CDR3: ASSDGTYEQY

V: TRBV6-5
size: -
CDR3: ASGPQGLSGNTIY

V: TRBV5-1
size: -
CDR3: ASSFYRDPDTQY